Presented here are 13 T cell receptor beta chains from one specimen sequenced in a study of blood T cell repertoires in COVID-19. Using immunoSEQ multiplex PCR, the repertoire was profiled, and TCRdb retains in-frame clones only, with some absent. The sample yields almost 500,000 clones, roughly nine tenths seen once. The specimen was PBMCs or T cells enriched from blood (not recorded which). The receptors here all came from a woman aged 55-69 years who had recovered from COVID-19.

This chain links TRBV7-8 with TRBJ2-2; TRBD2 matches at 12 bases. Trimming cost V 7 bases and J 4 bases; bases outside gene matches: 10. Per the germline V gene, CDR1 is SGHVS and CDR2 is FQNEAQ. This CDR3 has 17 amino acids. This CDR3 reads CASTRGGLAGRTGELFF. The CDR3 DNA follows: TGTGCCAGCACCCGAGGAGGACTAGCGGGGCGCACCGGGGAGCTGTTTTTT.

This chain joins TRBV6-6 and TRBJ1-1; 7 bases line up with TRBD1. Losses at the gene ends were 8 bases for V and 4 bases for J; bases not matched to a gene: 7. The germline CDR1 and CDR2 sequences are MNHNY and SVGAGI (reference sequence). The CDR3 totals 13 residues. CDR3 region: CASVTGLGTEAFF. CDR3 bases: TGTGCCAGCGTGACAGGGTTGGGCACTGAAGCTTTCTTT.

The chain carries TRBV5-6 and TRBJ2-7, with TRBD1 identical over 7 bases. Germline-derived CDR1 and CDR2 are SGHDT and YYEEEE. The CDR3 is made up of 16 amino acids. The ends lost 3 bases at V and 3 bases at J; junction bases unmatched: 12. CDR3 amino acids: CASSSTHRGVGYEQYV. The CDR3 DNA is TGTGCCAGCAGCTCGACTCACAGGGGTGTGGGCTACGAGCAGTACGTC.

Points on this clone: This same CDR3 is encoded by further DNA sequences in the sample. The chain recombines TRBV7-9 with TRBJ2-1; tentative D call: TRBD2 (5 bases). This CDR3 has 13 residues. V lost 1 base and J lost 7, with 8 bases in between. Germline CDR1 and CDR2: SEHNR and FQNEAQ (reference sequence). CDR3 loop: CASSLGLANEQFF. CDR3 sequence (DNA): TGTGCCAGCAGCTTAGGGCTAGCAAATGAGCAGTTCTTC.

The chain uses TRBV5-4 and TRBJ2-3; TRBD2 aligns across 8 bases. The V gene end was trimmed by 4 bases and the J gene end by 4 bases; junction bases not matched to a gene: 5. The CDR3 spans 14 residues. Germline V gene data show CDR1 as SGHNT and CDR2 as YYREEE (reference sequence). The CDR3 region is CASSPRGGADTQYF. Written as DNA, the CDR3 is TGTGCCAGCAGCCCCCGGGGGGGCGCAGATACGCAGTATTTT.

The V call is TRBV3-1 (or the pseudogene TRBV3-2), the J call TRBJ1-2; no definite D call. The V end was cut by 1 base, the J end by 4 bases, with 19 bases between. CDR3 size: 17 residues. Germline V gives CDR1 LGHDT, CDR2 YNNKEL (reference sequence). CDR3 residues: CASSQGSGLRDFYGYTF. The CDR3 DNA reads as TGTGCCAGCAGCCAAGGCTCCGGCTTGAGGGATTTCTATGGCTACACCTTC.

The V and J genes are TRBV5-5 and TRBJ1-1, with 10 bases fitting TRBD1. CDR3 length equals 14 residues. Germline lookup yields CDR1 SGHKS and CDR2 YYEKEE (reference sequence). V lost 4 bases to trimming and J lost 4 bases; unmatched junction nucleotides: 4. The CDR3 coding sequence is TGTGCCAGCAGCCAAGGACAGGGGGTCACTGAAGCTTTCTTT. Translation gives CASSQGQGVTEAFF.

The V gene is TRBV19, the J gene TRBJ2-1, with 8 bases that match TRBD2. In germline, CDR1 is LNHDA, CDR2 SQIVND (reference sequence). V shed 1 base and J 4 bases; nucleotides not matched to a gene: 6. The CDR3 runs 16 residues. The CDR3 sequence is CASSIVLSGSYNEQFF. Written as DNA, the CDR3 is TGTGCCAGTAGTATAGTGTTGAGCGGGAGTTACAATGAGCAGTTCTTC.

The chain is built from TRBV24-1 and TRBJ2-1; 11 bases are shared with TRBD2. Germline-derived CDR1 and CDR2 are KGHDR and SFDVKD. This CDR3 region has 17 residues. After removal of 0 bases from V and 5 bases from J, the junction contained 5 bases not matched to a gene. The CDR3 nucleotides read TGTGCCACCAGTGATTTGCGACTAGCGGGGCAGAACAATGAGCAGTTCTTC. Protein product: CATSDLRLAGQNNEQFF.

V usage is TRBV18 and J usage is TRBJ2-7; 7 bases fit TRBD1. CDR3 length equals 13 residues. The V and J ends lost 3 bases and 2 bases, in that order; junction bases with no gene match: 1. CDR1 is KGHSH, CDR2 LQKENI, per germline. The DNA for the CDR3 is TGTGCCAGCTCACCTCAGGGGGCCTACGAGCAGTACGTC. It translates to CASSPQGAYEQYV.

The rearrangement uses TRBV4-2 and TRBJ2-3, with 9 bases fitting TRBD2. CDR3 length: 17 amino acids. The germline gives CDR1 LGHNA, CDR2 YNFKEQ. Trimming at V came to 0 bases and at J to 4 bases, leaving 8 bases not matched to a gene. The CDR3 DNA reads TGTGCCAGCAGCCAAGATCATGGCGGGGGGGCGTCAGATACGCAGTATTTT. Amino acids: CASSQDHGGGASDTQYF.

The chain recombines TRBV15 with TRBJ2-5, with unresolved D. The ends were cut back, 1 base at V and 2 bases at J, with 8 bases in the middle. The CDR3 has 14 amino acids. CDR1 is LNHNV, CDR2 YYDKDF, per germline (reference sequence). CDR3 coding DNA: TGTGCCACCAGCAGAGTCGCAGAACAAGAGACCCAGTACTTC. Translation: CATSRVAEQETQYF.

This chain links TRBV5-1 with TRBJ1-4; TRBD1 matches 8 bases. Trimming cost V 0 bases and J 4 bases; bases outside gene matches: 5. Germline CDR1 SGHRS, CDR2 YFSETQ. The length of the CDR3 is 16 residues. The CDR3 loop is CASSLGDRLYNEKLFF. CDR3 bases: TGCGCCAGCAGCTTGGGGGACAGGCTCTATAATGAAAAACTGTTTTTT.